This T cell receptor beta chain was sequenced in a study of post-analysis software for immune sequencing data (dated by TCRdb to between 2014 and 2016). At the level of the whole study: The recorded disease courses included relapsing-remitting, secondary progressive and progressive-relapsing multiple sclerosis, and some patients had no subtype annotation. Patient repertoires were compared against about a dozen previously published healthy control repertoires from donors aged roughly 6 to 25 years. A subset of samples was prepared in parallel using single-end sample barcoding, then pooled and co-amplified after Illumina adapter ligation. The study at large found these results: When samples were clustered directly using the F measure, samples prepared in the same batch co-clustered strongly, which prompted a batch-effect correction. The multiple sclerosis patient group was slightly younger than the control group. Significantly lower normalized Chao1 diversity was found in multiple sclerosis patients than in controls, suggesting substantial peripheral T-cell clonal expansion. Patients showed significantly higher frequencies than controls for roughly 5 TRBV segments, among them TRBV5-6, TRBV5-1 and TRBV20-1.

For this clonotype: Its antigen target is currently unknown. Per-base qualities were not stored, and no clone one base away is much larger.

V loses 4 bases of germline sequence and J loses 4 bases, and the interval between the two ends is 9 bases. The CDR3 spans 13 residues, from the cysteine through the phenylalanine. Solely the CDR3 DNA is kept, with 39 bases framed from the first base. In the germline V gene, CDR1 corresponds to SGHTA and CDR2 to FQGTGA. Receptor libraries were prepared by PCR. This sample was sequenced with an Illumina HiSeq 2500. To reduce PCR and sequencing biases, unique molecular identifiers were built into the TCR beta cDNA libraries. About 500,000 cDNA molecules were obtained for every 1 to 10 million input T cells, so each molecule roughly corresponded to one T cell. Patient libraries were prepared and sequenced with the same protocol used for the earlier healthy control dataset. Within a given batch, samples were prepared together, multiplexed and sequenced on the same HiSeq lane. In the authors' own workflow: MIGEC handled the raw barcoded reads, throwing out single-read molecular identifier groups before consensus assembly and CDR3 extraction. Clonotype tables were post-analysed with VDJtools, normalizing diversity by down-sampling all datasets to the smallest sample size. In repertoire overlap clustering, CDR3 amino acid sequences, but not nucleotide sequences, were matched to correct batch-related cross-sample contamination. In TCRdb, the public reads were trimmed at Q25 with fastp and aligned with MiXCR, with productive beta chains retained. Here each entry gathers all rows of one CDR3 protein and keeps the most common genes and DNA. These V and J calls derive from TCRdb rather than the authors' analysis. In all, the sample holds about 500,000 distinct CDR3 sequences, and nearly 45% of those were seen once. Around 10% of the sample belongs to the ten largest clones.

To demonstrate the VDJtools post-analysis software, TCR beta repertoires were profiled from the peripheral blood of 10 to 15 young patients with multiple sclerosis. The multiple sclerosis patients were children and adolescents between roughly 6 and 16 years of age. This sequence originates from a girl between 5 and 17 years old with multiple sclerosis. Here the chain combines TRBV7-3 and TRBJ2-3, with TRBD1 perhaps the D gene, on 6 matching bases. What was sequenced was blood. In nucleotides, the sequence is TGTGCCAGCAGCTCCGGGACACCAGATACGCAGTATTTT. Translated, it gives CASSSGTPDTQYF. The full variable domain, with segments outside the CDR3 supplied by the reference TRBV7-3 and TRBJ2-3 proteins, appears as GAGVSQTPSNKVTEKGKYVELRCDPISGHTALYWYRQSLGQGPEFLIYFQGTGAADDSGLPNDRFFAVRPEGSVSTLKIQRTERGDSAVYLCASSSGTPDTQYFGPGTRLTVL.